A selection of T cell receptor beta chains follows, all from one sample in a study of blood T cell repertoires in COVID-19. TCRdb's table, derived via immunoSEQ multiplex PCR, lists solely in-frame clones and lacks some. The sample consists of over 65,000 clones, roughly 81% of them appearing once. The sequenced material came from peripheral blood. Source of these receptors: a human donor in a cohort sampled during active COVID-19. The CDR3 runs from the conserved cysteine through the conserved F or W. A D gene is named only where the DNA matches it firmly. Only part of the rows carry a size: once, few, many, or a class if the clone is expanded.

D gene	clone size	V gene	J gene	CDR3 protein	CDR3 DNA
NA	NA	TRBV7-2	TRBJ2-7	CASSSQGYEQYF	TGTGCCAGCAGCTCGCAGGGGTACGAGCAGTACTTC
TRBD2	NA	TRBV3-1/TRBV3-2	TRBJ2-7	CASRGGDEQYF	TGTGCCAGCAGGGGGGGGGACGAGCAGTACTTC
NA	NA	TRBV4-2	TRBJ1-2	CASSQDLSSPGNYGYTF	TGTGCCAGCAGCCAAGATCTAAGTTCGCCAGGGAACTATGGCTACACCTTC
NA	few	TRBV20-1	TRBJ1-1	CSANSVPEAFF	TGCAGTGCAAACAGTGTCCCTGAAGCTTTCTTT
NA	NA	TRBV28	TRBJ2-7	CASSSPTNSYEQYF	TGTGCCAGCAGTTCACCGACTAACTCCTACGAGCAGTACTTC
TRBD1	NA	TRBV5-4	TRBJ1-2	CASSFGQGRSYGYTF	TGTGCCAGCAGCTTCGGACAGGGGAGGTCCTATGGCTACACCTTC
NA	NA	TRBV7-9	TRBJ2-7	CASSSVAVNEQYF	TGTGCCAGCAGCTCCGTTGCGGTAAACGAGCAGTACTTC
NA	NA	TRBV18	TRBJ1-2	CASSPLEGDGYTF	TGTGCCAGCTCACCACTTGAGGGGGATGGCTACACCTTC
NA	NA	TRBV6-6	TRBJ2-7	CATGFSGRSSYEQYF	TGTGCCACCGGCTTTAGCGGTAGAAGCTCCTACGAGCAGTACTTC
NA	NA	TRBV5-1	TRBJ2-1	CASSLWTYNEQFF	TGCGCCAGCAGCTTGTGGACTTACAATGAGCAGTTCTTC
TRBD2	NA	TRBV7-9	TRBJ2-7	CASSLTSGEWAYEQYF	TGTGCCAGCAGCCTGACTAGCGGGGAGTGGGCCTACGAGCAGTACTTC
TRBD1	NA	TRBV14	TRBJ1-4	CASSEVVSDRGGEKLFF	TGTGCCAGCAGTGAGGTGGTTTCGGACAGGGGAGGTGAAAAACTGTTTTTT
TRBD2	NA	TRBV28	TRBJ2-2	CASSTSGSPTGELFF	TGTGCCAGCAGTACTAGCGGGAGTCCCACCGGGGAGCTGTTTTTT